This entry is about one T cell receptor beta chain. The record originates from a study of T-cell reconstitution after alpha-beta-depleted transplantation in children. The library targeted TCRbeta and was prepared with unique molecular identifiers. One entry per CDR3 protein, called by TCRdb with MiXCR from the PCR reads. The sample lists about 610,000 distinct CDR3 sequences, 10% to 13% seen once, with less than 5% in the top ten. The germline CDR1 and CDR2 sequences are DFQATT and SNEGSKA (reference sequence). V dropped 2 bases and J dropped 8 bases, with 12 bases sitting between them. This CDR3 has 12 residues.

Sequencing used PBMCs from the stem cell graft donor, obtained from the stem cell graft. V is TRBV20-1 and J is TRBJ1-2, with D hard to call. The receptor was derived from a human donor who donated a stem cell graft to a child with acute myeloid leukemia. CDR3 sequence (DNA): TGCAGTGCTAGACCCCATGAGAGCGGCTACACCTTC. It is translated as CSARPHESGYTF.